This paragraph covers one TCR beta chain sequence. The table lists this clonotype with many counts. The antigen it binds to is not known. No base qualities exist here, and no much larger clone lies one base off it. This sample stems from a study of neurological immune-mediated disorders (dated by TCRdb to between 2019 and 2020). Context from the whole study: Among the approximately 35 multiple sclerosis patients, relapsing-remitting MS accounted for around 30 and secondary progressive MS accounted for 3. Peripheral blood TCR-beta repertoires from HTLV-I-associated myelopathy (HAM/TSP) patients, multiple sclerosis patients and healthy controls were compared by UMI-based sequencing. The approximately 110 TCR-beta libraries covered PBMC samples along with longitudinal samples, technical triplicates, and paired sorted CD4+ and CD8+ T-cell subsets. Of the approximately 66 subjects in the cohort, roughly 14 were HAM/TSP patients, some 35 were multiple sclerosis patients, and 20 were healthy controls. What the study reported, not specific to this receptor: Repertoires from 18 of 34 MS patients were grouped by phylogenetic analysis into a cluster of related CDR3 sequences, suggesting a possible repertoire-level signature. TCR clonal expansion was highest in HAM/TSP patients and lowest in MS patients, with MS patients falling below even healthy controls. Across subjects, expanded clones never shared an identical CDR3 amino acid sequence, which suggests that the TCR-beta repertoires in every group were private. No clinical or MRI features were associated with the MS cluster, and the authors said that larger cohorts are needed.

cDNA was synthesized by template-switch 5'RACE using a primer carrying a 10-nucleotide random unique molecular identifier by which each TCR transcript was tagged. Every sequencing run covered 15-18 subjects and yielded more than 200 million TCR-beta sequences. Total RNA was extracted with the RNeasy kit. TCR-beta VDJ regions were amplified with primers for the TCR constant region and the 5'RACE anchor, using the KAPA Real-time Library Amplification kit. A first PCR added sample indexes and Illumina adaptors, and a second PCR then raised library yield. After Ampure bead purification, the TCR product of roughly 650 bp was size-selected on a 2% E-gel SizeSelection system. Library quality was checked on a Bioanalyzer, concentration was measured with Qubit, and libraries were quantified with the Kapa Library Quantification kit before pooling. Libraries were sequenced paired-end 2 x 150 bp on an Illumina HiSeq 2500. To increase sequence diversity, about 24-32% phiX was spiked into each library pool. The authors' pipeline ran thus. The quality-filtered reads were processed with the UMI-based MiGEC pipeline, whose error correction step removed more than 75% of the raw TCR sequences. VDJ genes were aligned to IMGT germline references, and each clonotype was defined by a unique CDR3 amino acid sequence together with V-J genes. Clonal expansion, Shannon diversity, and CDR3 relatedness (CalcPairwiseDistances, ClusterSamples) were evaluated with VDJtools, and phylogenetic trees were built with CLCbio workbench. Clones with at least 8 unique UMIs were defined as expanded, with this threshold being based on coefficient-of-variation modelling across technical triplicates. TCRdb handled the public reads itself, with Q25 trimming in fastp and clone calling in MiXCR, and kept productive beta chains. Rows are unified per CDR3 protein, each entry keeping the most common DNA and genes. The V and J calls and clone size are TCRdb's, not the authors'. The sample includes some 83,000 distinct CDR3 sequences, with just over 2.5% observed a single time. Roughly 1.2% of the sample rests with the top ten.

The CDR3, from cysteine to phenylalanine, totals 13 residues. Only the CDR3 region is kept as DNA, spanning 39 bases read in frame from base 1. CDR1 and CDR2, per the germline V gene (reference sequence), are MNHEY and SMNVEV. Trimming takes 7 bases off V and 8 bases off J; junction bases not matched to a gene: 8. For unsorted PBMC libraries, 2 million PBMCs were used after storage in RNAlater at -80 degrees C until RNA extraction. The multiple sclerosis patients were enrolled in a US clinical protocol that used magnetic resonance imaging to evaluate disease progression. Peripheral blood was subjected to Ficoll-Hypaque density gradient centrifugation to isolate PBMCs, which were then cryopreserved in liquid nitrogen.

The TCR originated in a woman aged 30 to 39 with multiple sclerosis. Input material: PBMCs. The chain is assembled from TRBV27 and TRBJ2-4, with 7 bases in between that match TRBD1. For the CDR3, the sequence is CASKGAGGYIQYF. Here is the DNA: TGTGCCAGCAAGGGGGCAGGAGGTTACATTCAGTACTTC.